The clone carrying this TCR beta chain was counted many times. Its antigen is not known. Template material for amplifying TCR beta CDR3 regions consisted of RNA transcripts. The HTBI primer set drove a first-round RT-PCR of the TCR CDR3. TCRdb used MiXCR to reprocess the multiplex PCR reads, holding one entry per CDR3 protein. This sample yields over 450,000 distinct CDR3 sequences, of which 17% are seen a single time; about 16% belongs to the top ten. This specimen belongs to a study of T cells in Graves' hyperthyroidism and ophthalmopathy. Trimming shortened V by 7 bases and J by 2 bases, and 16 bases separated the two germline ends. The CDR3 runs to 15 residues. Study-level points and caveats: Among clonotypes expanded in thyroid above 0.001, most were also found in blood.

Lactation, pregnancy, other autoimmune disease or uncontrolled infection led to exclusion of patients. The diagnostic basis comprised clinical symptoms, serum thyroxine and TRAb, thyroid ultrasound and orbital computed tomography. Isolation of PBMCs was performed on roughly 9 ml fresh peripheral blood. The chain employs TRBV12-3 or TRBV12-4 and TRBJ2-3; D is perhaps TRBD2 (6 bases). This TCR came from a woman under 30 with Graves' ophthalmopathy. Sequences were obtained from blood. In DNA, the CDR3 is TGTGCCAGCACCTCGGGGGATAGAGTCACAGATACGCAGTATTTT. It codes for CASTSGDRVTDTQYF.